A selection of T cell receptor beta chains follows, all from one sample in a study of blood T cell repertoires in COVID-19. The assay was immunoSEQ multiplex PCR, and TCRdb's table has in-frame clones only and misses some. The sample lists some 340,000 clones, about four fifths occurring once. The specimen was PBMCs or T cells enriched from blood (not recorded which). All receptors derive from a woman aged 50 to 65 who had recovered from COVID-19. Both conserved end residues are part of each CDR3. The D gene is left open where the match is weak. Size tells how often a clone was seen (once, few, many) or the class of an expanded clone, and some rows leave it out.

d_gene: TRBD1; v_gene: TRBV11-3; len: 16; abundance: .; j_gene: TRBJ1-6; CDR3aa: CASSLQGARRNSPLHF; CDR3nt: TGTGCCAGCAGCTTACAGGGGGCGCGGAGAAATTCACCCCTCCACTTT
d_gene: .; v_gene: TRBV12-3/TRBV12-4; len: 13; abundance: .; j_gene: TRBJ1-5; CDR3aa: CASSLRSDQPQHF; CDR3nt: TGTGCCAGCAGTTTACGGAGCGATCAGCCCCAGCATTTT
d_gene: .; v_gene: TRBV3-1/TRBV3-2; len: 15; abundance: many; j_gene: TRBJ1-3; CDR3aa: CASSPGGYSGNTIYF; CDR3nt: TGTGCCAGCAGCCCCGGGGGTTACTCTGGAAACACCATATATTTT
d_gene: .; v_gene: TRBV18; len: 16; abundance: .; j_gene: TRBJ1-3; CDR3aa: CASSPFTDSSGNTIYF; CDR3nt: TGTGCCAGCTCACCCTTCACAGATTCCTCTGGAAACACCATATATTTT
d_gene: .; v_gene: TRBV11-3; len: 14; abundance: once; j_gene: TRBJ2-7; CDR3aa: CASSPVGRIYEQYF; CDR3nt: TGTGCCAGCAGCCCAGTCGGCAGGATCTACGAGCAGTACTTC
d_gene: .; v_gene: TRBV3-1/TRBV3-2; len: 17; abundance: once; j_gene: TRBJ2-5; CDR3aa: CASSRQRDTLIQETQYF; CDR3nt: TGTGCCAGCAGCCGACAGAGGGACACGCTGATCCAAGAGACCCAGTACTTC
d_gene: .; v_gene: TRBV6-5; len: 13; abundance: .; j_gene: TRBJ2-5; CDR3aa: CASRRTLSETQYF; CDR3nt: TGTGCCAGCAGACGGACTTTGTCGGAGACCCAGTACTTC
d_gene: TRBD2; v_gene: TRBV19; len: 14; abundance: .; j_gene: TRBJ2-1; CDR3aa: CASSPSSGYNEQFF; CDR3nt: TGTGCCAGTAGCCCATCTAGCGGCTACAATGAGCAGTTCTTC
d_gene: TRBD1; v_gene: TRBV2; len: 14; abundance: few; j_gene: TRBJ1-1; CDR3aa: CASTRQGLNTEAFF; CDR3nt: TGTGCCAGCACAAGACAGGGATTGAACACTGAAGCTTTCTTT
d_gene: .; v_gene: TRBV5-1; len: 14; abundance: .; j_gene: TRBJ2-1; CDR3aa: CASSLDPGYNEQFF; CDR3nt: TGCGCCAGCAGCTTGGATCCAGGCTACAATGAGCAGTTCTTC
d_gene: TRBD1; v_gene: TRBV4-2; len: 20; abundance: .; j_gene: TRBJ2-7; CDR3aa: CASSQVLGTGTFVKPYEQYF; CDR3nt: TGTGCCAGCAGCCAAGTCTTGGGGACAGGCACCTTCGTAAAACCTTACGAGCAGTACTTC
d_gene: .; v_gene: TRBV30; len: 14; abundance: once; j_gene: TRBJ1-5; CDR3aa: CAWSPGYSNQPQHF; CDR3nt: TGTGCCTGGAGCCCAGGGTATAGCAATCAGCCCCAGCATTTT
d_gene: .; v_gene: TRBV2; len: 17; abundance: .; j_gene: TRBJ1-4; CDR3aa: CASTRGRIGAANEKLFF; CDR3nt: TGTGCCAGCACCCGAGGAAGGATCGGTGCGGCTAATGAAAAACTGTTTTTT
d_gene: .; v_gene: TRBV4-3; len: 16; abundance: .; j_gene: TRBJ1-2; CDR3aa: CASSQHPQGDFYGYTF; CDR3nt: TGCGCCAGCAGCCAACACCCACAGGGCGATTTCTATGGCTACACCTTC
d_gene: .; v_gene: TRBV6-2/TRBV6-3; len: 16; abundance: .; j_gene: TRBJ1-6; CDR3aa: CASSYKHHSGTSSLHF; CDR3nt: TGTGCCAGCAGTTACAAGCACCACAGCGGGACAAGCAGCCTCCACTTT
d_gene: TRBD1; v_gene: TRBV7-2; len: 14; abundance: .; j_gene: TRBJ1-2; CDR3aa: CASSFDRGNYGYTF; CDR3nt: TGTGCCAGCAGCTTTGACAGGGGGAACTATGGCTACACCTTC
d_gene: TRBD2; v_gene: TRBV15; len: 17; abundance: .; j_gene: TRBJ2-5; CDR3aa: CATSRGSGGAIWETQYF; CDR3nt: TGTGCCACCAGCAGAGGAAGCGGGGGGGCGATTTGGGAGACCCAGTACTTC
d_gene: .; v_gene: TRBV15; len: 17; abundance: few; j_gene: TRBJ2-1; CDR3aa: CATSRGHPGNWGNEQFF; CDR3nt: TGTGCCACCAGCAGAGGCCACCCAGGGAACTGGGGCAATGAGCAGTTCTTC
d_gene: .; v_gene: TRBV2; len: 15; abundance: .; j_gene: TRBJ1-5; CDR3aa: CASSERENSNQPQHF; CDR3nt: TGTGCCAGCAGTGAAAGGGAGAATAGCAATCAGCCCCAGCATTTT
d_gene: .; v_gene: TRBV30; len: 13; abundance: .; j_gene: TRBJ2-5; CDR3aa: CAGRWDSRETQYF; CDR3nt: TGTGCCGGCCGTTGGGACTCTCGGGAGACCCAGTACTTC
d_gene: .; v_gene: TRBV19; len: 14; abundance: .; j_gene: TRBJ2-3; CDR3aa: CASTPSLSTDTQYF; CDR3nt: TGTGCCAGTACCCCTAGCCTTAGCACAGATACGCAGTATTTT
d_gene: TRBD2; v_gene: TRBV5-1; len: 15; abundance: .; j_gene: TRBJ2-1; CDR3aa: CASSLELAGVNEQFF; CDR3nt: TGCGCCAGCAGCTTGGAACTAGCGGGGGTCAATGAGCAGTTCTTC
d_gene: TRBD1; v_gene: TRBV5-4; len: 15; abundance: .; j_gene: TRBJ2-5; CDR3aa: CASSRTGGPKETQYF; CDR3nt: TGTGCCAGCAGCAGGACAGGGGGGCCCAAAGAGACCCAGTACTTC
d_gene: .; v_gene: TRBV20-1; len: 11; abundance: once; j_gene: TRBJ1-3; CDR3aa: CSATSGNTIYF; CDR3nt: TGCAGTGCTACTTCTGGAAACACCATATATTTT
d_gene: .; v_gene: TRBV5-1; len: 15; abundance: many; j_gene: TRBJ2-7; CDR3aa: CASSLTGGAFYEQYF; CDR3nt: TGCGCCAGCAGCTTGACGGGCGGGGCGTTCTACGAGCAGTACTTC
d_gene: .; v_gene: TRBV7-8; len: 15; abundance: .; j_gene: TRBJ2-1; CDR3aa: CASSLSGNHLNEQFF; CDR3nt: TGTGCCAGCAGCTTATCGGGGAACCACCTCAATGAGCAGTTCTTC
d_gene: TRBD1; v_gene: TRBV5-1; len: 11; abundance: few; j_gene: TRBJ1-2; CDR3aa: CASNDRDGYTF; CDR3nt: TGCGCCAGCAATGACAGGGACGGCTACACCTTC
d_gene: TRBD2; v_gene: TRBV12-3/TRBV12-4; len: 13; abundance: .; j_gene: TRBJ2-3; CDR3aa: CASSTRTSGRCDF; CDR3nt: TGTGCCAGCAGTACCCGGACTAGCGGGAGGTGTGATTTT
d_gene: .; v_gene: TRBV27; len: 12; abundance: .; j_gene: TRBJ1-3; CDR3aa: CASSGPGNTIYF; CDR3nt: TGTGCCAGCAGCGGTCCTGGAAACACCATATATTTT
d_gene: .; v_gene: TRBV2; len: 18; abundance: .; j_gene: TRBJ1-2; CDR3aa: CASSEARQGLSRNYGYTF; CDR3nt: TGTGCCAGCAGTGAAGCGCGGCAGGGTTTGAGTAGGAACTATGGCTACACCTTC
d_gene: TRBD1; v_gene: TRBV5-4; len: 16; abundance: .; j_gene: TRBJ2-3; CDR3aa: CASSAGTGWSTDTQYF; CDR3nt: TGTGCCAGCAGTGCCGGGACAGGGTGGAGCACAGATACGCAGTATTTT
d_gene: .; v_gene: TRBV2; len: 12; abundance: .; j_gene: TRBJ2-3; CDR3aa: CASSVVQDTQYF; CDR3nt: TGTGCCAGCAGTGTGGTTCAGGATACGCAGTATTTT
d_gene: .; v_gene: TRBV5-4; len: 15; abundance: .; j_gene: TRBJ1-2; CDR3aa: CASSFSGGKAHGYTF; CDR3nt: TGTGCCAGCAGCTTCAGTGGAGGGAAGGCTCATGGCTACACCTTC
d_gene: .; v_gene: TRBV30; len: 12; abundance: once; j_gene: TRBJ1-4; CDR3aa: CAWSDLNEKLFF; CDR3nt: TGTGCCTGGAGTGATCTGAATGAAAAACTGTTTTTT
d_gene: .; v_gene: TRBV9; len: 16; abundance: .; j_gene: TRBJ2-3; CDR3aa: CASSVAGVAETDTQYF; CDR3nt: TGTGCCAGCAGCGTAGCGGGGGTCGCGGAAACGGATACGCAGTATTTT
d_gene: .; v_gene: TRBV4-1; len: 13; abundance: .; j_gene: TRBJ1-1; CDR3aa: CASSQGTPGEAFF; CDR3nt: TGCGCCAGCAGCCAAGGCACTCCCGGTGAAGCTTTCTTT
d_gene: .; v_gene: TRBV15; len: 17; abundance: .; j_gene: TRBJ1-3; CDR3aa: CATSSQIIPRGGNTIYF; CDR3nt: TGTGCCACCAGCAGTCAGATCATCCCAAGGGGTGGAAACACCATATATTTT
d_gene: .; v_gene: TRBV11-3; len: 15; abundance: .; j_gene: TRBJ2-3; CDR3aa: CASSFGQGIGNTQYF; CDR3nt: TGTGCCAGCAGCTTTGGGCAGGGGATCGGAAATACGCAGTATTTT
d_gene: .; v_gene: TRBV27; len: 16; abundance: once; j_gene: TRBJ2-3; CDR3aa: CASSSRLDHSTDTQYF; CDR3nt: TGTGCCAGCAGTTCCAGACTAGACCACAGCACAGATACGCAGTATTTT
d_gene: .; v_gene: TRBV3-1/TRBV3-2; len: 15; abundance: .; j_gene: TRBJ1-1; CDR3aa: CASSLQGTMNTEAFF; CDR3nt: TGTGCCAGCAGCCTACAGGGTACGATGAACACTGAAGCTTTCTTT
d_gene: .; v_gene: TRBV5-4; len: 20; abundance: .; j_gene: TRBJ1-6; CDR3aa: CASSWGGGAQGSSYNSPLHF; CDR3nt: TGTGCCAGCAGTTGGGGGGGTGGGGCCCAAGGCTCCTCCTATAATTCACCCCTCCACTTT
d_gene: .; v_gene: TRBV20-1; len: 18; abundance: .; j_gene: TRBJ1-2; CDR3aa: CSASSSYGAGLGGYGYTF; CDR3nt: TGCAGTGCTAGTTCGTCGTATGGGGCAGGGCTAGGGGGTTATGGCTACACCTTC